Sequencing of this T cell receptor beta chain was carried out in a study of early T cells in non-severe SARS-CoV-2 infection. As for the study in general: Chains from this unsorted whole-blood bulk RNA could not be paired. Regarding the study as a whole: Lookups in VDJdb leaned toward anti-spike CD8 responses and missed private and CD4 specificities.

Separate cDNA molecules each had unique molecular identifiers attached to them. Using its own MiXCR run on the 5' RACE reads, TCRdb lists one record per CDR3 protein. The table has around 61,000 distinct CDR3 sequences, over 13% seen once. On this clonotype itself: The antigen remains undetermined.

The CDR3 is 17 amino acids. The germline V gene has CDR1 MGHDK and CDR2 SYGVNS. Losses at the gene ends were 4 bases for V and 0 bases for J; bases not matched to a gene: 10. This TCR was recovered from an adult who was a healthcare worker with PCR-confirmed SARS-CoV-2 infection or an uninfected control (not recorded which). Sequences were derived from whole blood, sampled at baseline. The V gene is TRBV25-1, the J gene TRBJ2-3; 7 bases align to TRBD1. CDR3 sequence: CASSGVGQATSTDTQYF. CDR3 in DNA: TGTGCCAGCAGTGGAGTAGGACAGGCGACTAGCACAGATACGCAGTATTTT.